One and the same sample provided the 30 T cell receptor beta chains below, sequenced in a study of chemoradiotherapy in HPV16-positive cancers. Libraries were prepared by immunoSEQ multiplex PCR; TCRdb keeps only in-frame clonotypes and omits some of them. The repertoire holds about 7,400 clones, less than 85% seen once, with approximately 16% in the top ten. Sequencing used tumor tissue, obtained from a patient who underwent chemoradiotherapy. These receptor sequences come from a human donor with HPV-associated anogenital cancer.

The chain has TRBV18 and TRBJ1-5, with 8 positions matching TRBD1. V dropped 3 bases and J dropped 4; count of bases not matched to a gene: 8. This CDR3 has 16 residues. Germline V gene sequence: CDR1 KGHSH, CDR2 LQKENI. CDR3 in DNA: TGTGCCAGCTCACCCCCGATCGGGACAGGAAATCAGCCCCAGCATTTT. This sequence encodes CASSPPIGTGNQPQHF.

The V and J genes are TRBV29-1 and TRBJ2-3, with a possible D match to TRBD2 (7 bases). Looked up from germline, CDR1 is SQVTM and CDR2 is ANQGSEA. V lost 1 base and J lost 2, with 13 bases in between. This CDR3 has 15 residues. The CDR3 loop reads CSVEAGGPVTDTQYF. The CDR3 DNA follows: TGCAGCGTTGAAGCCGGGGGGCCCGTCACAGATACGCAGTATTTT.

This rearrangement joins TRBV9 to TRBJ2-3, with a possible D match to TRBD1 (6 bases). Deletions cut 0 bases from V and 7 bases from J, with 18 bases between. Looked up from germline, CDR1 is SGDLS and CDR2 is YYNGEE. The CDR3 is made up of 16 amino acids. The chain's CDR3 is CASSVEGVNSMYTQYF. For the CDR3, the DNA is TGTGCCAGCAGCGTAGAGGGGGTTAATAGCATGTATACGCAGTATTTT.

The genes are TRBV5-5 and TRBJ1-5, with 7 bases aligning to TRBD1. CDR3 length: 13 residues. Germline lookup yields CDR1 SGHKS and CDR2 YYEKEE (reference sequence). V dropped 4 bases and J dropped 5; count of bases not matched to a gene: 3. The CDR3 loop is CASSGTVDQPQHF. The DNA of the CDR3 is TGTGCCAGCAGCGGGACAGTCGATCAGCCCCAGCATTTT.

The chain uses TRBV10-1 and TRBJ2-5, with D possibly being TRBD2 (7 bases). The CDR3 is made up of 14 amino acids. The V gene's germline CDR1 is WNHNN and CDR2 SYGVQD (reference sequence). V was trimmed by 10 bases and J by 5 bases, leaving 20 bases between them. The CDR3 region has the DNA TGCGCCAATCACCGTGGGGGGGCGGGGGAGACCCAGTACTTC. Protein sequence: CANHRGGAGETQYF.

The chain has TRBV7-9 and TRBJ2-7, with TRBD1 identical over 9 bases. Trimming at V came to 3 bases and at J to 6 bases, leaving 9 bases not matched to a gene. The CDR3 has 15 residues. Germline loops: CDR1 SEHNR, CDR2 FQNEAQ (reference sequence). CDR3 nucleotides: TGTGCCAGCAGCTTGGCGGGACAGGGTTTTCTCGAGCAGTACTTC. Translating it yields CASSLAGQGFLEQYF.

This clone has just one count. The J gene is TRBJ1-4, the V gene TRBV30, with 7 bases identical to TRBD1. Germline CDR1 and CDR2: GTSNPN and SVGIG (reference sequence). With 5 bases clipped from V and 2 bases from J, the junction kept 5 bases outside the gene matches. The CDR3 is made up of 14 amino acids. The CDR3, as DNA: TGTGCCTGGTCCTCAGGGGGGACTAATGAAAAACTGTTTTTT. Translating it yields CAWSSGGTNEKLFF.

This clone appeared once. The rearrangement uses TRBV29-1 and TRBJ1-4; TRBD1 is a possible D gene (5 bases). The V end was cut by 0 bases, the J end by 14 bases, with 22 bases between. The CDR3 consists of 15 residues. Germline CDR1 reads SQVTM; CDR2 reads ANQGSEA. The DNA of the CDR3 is TGCAGCGTTGAAGATCGGGGCTCCCCCGAGATGGGGCTGTTTTTT. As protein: CSVEDRGSPEMGLFF.

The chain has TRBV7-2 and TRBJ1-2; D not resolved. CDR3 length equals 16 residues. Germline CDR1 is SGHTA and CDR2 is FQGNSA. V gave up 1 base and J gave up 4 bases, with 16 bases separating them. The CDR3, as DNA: TGTGCCAGCAGCTTAGATTCCCAGGTGGAGAGCTATGGCTACACCTTC. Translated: CASSLDSQVESYGYTF.

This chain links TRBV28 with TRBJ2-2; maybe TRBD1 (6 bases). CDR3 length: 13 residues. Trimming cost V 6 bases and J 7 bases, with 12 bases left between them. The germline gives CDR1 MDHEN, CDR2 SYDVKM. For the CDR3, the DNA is TGTGCCAGCAGCCCCCAGGGGAGCGGGGAGCTGTTTTTT. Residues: CASSPQGSGELFF.

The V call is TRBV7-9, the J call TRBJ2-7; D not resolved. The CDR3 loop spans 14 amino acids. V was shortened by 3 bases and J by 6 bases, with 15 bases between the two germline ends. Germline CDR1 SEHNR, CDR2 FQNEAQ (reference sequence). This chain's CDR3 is CASSFGLVTGEQYF. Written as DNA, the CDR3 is TGTGCCAGCAGCTTCGGCCTAGTTACTGGCGAGCAGTACTTC.

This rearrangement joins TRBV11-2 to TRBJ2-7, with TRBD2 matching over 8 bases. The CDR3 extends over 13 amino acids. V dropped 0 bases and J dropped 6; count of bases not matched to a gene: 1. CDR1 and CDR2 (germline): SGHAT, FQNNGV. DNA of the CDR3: TGTGCCAGCAGCTTAGAGGCGGGGGGCGAGCAGTACTTC. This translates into CASSLEAGGEQYF. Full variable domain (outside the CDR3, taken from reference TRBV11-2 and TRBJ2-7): EAGVAQSPRYKIIEKRQSVAFWCNPISGHATLYWYQQILGQGPKLLIQFQNNGVVDDSQLPKDRFSAERLKGVDSTLKIQPAKLEDSAVYLCASSLEAGGEQYFGPGTRLTVT.

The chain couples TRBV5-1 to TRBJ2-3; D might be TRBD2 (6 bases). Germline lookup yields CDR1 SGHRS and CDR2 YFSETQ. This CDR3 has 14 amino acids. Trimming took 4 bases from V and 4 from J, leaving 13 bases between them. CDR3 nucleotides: TGCGCCAGCAGCGGGACTTCCCCCCCAGATACGCAGTATTTT. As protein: CASSGTSPPDTQYF.

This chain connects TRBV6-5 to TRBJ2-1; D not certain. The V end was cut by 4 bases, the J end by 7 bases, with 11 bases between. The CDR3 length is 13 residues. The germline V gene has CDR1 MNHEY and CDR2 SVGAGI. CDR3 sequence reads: CASSSPGYNEQFF. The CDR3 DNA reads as TGTGCCAGCAGTTCCCCTGGGTATAATGAGCAGTTCTTC.

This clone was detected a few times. The CDR3 protein is CASSESTRGGGNYNEQFF. DNA of the CDR3: TGCGCCAGCAGTGAGTCGACTCGAGGGGGGGGGAACTACAATGAGCAGTTCTTC. This chain connects TRBV10-2 to TRBJ2-1; a weak D match, TRBD2 (7 bases). CDR1 is WSHSY, CDR2 SAAADI, per germline. Trimming removed 0 bases from V and 3 bases from J, with 18 bases in between. The CDR3 sequence is 18 residues long.

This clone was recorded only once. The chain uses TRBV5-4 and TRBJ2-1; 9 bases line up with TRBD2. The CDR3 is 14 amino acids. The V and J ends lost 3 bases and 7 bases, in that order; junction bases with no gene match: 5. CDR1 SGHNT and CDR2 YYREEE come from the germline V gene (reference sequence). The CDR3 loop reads CASSWGLAGNEQFF. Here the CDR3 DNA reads TGTGCCAGCAGCTGGGGACTAGCAGGGAATGAGCAGTTCTTC.

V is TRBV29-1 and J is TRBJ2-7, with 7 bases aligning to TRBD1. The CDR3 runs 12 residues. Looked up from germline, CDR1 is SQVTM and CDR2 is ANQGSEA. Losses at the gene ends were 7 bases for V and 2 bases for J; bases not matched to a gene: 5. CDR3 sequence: CSGWDSPYEQYF. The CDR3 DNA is TGCAGCGGGTGGGACAGTCCCTACGAGCAGTACTTC.

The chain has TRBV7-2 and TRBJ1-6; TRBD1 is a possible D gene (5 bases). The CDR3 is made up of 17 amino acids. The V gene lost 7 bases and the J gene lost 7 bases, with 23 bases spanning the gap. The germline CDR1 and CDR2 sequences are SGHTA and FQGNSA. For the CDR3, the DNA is TGTGCCAGCAACTCAATCTTCGGGACGGGCATCAATTCACCCCTCCACTTT. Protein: CASNSIFGTGINSPLHF.

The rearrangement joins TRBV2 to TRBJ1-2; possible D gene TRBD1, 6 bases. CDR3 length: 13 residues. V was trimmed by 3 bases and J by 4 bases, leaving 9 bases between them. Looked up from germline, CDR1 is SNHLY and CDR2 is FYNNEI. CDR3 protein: CASSERTVYGYTF. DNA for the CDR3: TGTGCCAGCAGTGAGAGGACAGTCTATGGCTACACCTTC.

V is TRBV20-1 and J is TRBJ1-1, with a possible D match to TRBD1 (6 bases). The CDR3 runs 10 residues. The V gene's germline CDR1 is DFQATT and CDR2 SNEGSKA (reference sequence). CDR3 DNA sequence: TGCGGCGGGGGGCCCACTGAAGCTTTCTTT. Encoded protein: CGGGPTEAFF.

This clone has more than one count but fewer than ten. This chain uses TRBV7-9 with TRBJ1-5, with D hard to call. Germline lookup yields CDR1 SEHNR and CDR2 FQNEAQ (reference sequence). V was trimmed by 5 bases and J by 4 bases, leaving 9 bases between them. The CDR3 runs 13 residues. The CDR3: CASSAEGNQPQHF. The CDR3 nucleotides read TGTGCCAGCAGCGCGGAGGGAAATCAGCCCCAGCATTTT.

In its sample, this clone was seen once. The CDR3: CASSATRRGSANYGYTF. As DNA, the CDR3 is TGTGCCAGCAGCGCGACCAGAAGGGGGTCAGCTAACTATGGCTACACCTTC. V and J are TRBV7-4 and TRBJ1-2; D possibly corresponds to TRBD1 (6 bases). V shed 5 bases and J shed 0 bases, with 19 bases lying between them. This CDR3 comprises 17 residues. The germline gives CDR1 SGHVT, CDR2 SQSDAQ. The full variable domain, its missing parts supplied by reference TRBV7-4 and TRBJ1-2, is GAGVSQSPRYKVAKRGRDVALRCDSISGHVTLYWYRQTLGQGSEVLTYSQSDAQRDKSGRPSGRFSAERPERSVSTLKIQRTEQGDSAVYLCASSATRRGSANYGYTFGSGTRLTVV.

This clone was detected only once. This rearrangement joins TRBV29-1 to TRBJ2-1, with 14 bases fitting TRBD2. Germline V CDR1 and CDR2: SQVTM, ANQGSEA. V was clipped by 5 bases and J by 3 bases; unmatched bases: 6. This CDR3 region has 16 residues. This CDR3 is CSVRGLAGGLYNEQFF. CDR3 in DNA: TGCAGCGTTCGAGGACTAGCGGGGGGCCTCTACAATGAGCAGTTCTTC.

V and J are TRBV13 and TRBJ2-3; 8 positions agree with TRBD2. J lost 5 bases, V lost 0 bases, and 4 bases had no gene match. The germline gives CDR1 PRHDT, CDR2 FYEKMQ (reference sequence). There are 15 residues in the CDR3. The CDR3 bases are TGTGCCAGCAGCTTAGGAGCCGGGGGGGGAGATACGCAGTATTTT. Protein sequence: CASSLGAGGGDTQYF.

CDR3 in amino acids: CASSKLAGAHNEQFF. The CDR3 nucleotides are TGTGCCAGCAGCAAACTAGCGGGGGCACACAATGAGCAGTTCTTC. V usage is TRBV13 and J usage is TRBJ2-1; 11 bases match TRBD2. The CDR3 is 15 amino acids. Germline values: CDR1 PRHDT, CDR2 FYEKMQ (reference sequence). J was trimmed by 5 bases and V by 5 bases; bases with no gene match: 5.

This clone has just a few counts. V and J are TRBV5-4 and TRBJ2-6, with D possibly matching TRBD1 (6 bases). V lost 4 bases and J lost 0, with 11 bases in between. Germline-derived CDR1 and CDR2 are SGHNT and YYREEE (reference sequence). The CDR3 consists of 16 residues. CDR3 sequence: CASSNGQPSGANVLTF. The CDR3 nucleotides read TGTGCCAGCAGCAATGGACAGCCCTCTGGGGCCAACGTCCTGACTTTC.

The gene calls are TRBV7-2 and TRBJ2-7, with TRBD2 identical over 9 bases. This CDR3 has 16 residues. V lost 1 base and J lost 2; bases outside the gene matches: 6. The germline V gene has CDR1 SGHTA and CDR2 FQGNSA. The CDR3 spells CASSLGIAGETYEQYF. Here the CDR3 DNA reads TGTGCCAGCAGCTTAGGGATAGCGGGGGAAACCTACGAGCAGTACTTC. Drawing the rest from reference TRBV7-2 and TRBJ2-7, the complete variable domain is GAGVSQSPSNKVTEKGKDVELRCDPISGHTALYWYRQSLGQGLEFLIYFQGNSAPDKSGLPSDRFSAERTGGSVSTLTIQRTQQEDSAVYLCASSLGIAGETYEQYFGPGTRLTVT.

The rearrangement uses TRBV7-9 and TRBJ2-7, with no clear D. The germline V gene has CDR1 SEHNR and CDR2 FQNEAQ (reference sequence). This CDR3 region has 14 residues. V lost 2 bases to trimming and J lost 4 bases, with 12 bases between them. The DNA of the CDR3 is TGTGCCAGCAGCTTATCAGTCGGTAATTACGAGCAGTACTTC. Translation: CASSLSVGNYEQYF.

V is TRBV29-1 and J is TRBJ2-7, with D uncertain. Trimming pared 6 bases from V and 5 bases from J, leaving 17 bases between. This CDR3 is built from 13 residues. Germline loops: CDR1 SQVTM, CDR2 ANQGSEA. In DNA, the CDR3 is TGCAGCGTCCACGGACGTTTACCCAACGAGCAGTACTTC. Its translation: CSVHGRLPNEQYF.

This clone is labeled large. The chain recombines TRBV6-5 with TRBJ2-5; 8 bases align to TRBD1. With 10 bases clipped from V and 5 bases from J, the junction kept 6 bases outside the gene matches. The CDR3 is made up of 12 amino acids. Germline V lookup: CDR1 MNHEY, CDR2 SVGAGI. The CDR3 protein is CAISDREETQYF. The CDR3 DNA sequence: TGTGCCATTTCGGACAGGGAGGAGACCCAGTACTTC.